One sample yielded the 2 T cell receptor beta chains listed below, sequenced in a study of blood T cell repertoires in COVID-19. The assay was immunoSEQ multiplex PCR, and TCRdb's table has in-frame clones only and misses some. The table includes roughly 180,000 clones, over 75% detected once. The sample taken for sequencing was PBMCs or T cells enriched from blood (not recorded which). The receptors originated from a man in his forties or fifties who had recovered from COVID-19.

The rearrangement uses TRBV29-1 and TRBJ1-2, with 8 bases that match TRBD1. CDR3 size: 15 residues. The V gene's germline CDR1 is SQVTM and CDR2 ANQGSEA. Trimming removed 6 bases from V and 2 bases from J; junction bases left unmatched: 11. The CDR3 bases are TGCAGCGTCGGACACGGACAGGGCCCGAACTATGGCTACACCTTC. This sequence encodes CSVGHGQGPNYGYTF.

This chain uses TRBV6-5 with TRBJ1-3, with D unresolved. The V and J ends lost 10 bases and 4 bases respectively, with 8 bases between them. The germline V gene encodes CDR1 MNHEY and CDR2 SVGAGI. CDR3 size: 11 residues. The CDR3 here is CATVIGNTIYF. In DNA, the CDR3 is TGTGCCACCGTAATCGGAAACACCATATATTTT.